The clone carrying this T cell receptor (beta chain) was seen once. This same CDR3 is encoded by further DNA sequences in the sample. The CDR3 is 15 amino acids. V lost 5 bases to trimming and J lost 0 bases, with 13 bases between them. The germline V gene encodes CDR1 SGHRS and CDR2 YFSETQ. This sample stems from a study of blood T cell repertoires in COVID-19. Authors' analysis steps: Estimation of nucleated cell counts was performed using reference gene primer amplification. Repertoires were generated with immunoSEQ multiplex PCR, while TCRdb's copy carries only in-frame clones and drops some. V and J calls and clone size follow that table, whereas D and trimming were derived from the DNA. Of 440,000 or so clones in the sample, 89% were seen once. One Seattle source followed patients from active infection through their disease course.

V usage is TRBV5-1 and J usage is TRBJ2-3, with D possibly TRBD1 on 6 matching bases. The receptor's source is a woman between 40 and 55 years old with COVID-19, enrolled during active disease. The sample consisted of peripheral blood. CDR3 residues: CASRPQGPSTDTQYF. The CDR3 DNA is TGCGCCAGCAGACCCCAGGGGCCGAGCACAGATACGCAGTATTTT.